This T cell receptor beta chain was sequenced for a study of cytomegalovirus exposure and HLA in healthy donors (dated by TCRdb to between 2016 and 2019). In terms of the full investigation: An earlier analysis of about 560 of the donors reported 276 Gb of sequence data and approximately 120 million unique TCR beta sequences obtained from around 180 million T cells. Roughly 290 gigabases of sequencing data and roughly 80 million unique TCR sequences made up an early release that covered under 750 HLA-typed donors. Of the 300 to 500 genotyped donors, 81% were placed in the genetic ancestry cluster associated with self-reported Caucasian donors. The study aimed to test whether signatures of past pathogen exposure could be identified by cataloging public T cell receptors. Using immunosequencing, the study profiled T cell repertoires from 500 to 800 subjects and related those repertoires to cytomegalovirus serostatus. Along with the roughly 700-subject first cohort, a separate validation cohort of some 130 different subjects was used. To predict cytomegalovirus infection status, the study combined high-throughput TCR immunosequencing, statistical association of individual TCRs with disease status, and machine learning. To study patterns of TCR occurrence, a later analysis re-analyzed previously published TCR beta repertoires from 666 donors and added high-resolution HLA genotyping. The later analysis used no new phenotypic data to find candidate immune exposures, relying instead on TCR beta sequences and their occurrence across donors. An earlier analysis of 500 to 650 of the donors applied high-throughput TCR beta sequencing to assess whether each TCR beta V gene segment acted as functional or pseudogenic. Donor age, sex, ethnicity and CMV serostatus were compiled alongside the repertoire data. In a later genetic analysis, genome-wide SNP genotypes for about 65% of the roughly 700 donors were used, and that subset was treated as a discovery cohort. All discovery cohort repertoires had been generated using a single sequencing platform. HLA typing included class I and class II loci at four-digit resolution. The number of donors typed differed by locus, with about 629-630 for A, B, C, DRB1 and DQB1, around 500 for DQA1, about 610 for DPA1, and 472 for DPB1. Roughly 5 DR-DQ haplotypes were handled as single units for association and clustering because linkage in the cohort was strong. Among 398 genotyped donors of the cohort, an average of about 240,000 unique TCR beta nucleotide sequences were sequenced per donor, roughly a sixth of them non-productive. Findings and caveats that apply to the study as a whole: HLA typing was unavailable for some donors at each locus, so association tests used only the typed subset. Cytomegalovirus status was reported to be diagnosed by the classifier with high specificity and sensitivity in both the original and validation cohorts. Roughly uniform sequencing depth across donors was assumed in presence/absence analyses, although this assumption may not hold. Most CMV-associated TCR beta chains appeared to be HLA-restricted in a later analysis, and the HLA associations seemed to be driven largely by CMV exposure. In the study, approximately 160 TCR beta chains were listed as associated with cytomegalovirus. Because counts were too low, roughly 18 rarely observed V segments, including chromosome 9 orphons, were left out of the earlier analysis of several hundred of the donors. According to a later analysis, TCR association rates differed among HLA loci, with DRB1 alleles showing the most associated TCRs and HLA-C alleles showing the fewest. The only immune exposure information available for the cohort was CMV serostatus. In an earlier analysis of more than 500 of the donors, most TCR beta V segments appeared in productive rearrangements about 87% or about 30% of the time, broadly matching IMGT annotations. Some IMGT-functional V segments, including TRBV6-2 and TRBV6-3, could not be told apart with the 87-base-pair reads, so those segments were excluded. A later analysis found that HLA-associated TCR beta chains were more clonally expanded and had lower generation probabilities than equally common non-associated chains. In vitro tests confirmed that a few of the cytomegalovirus-associated TCR beta chains recognize cytomegalovirus antigens. Linkage disequilibrium might explain the correlated functional status among segregating V segments, but an unknown experimental factor could not be ruled out. It was suggested by the authors that the approach could potentially be generalized to other disease states and immunological phenotypes. A later genetic analysis associated a missense DCLRE1C variant with V-gene and J-gene trimming of TCR beta chains, and an independent cohort replicated the association. A further reported finding was that TCR beta sequences accurately predicted the HLA-A and HLA-B alleles for most subjects in the first cohort. The cohort was sequenced for TCR beta chains only, and without alpha or paired-chain data the features that could be detected were limited. Assigning TCR associations to individual alleles was difficult when HLA alleles, especially DR and DQ, strongly co-occurred. Most TCR sequences were seen in very few donors, while some public TCRs were found in many individuals. In a later genetic analysis, fewer N-insertions in productive TCRs were reported among donors in an Asian-associated ancestry cluster than the roughly 700-donor mean. In a later analysis, about 16,000 TCR beta sequences were associated with specific HLA alleles at a false discovery rate of 0.05. Several of the top co-occurrence clusters appeared to be linked to parvovirus B19, influenza, CMV and Epstein-Barr virus, according to a later analysis. A cluster of highly shared sequence variants was judged likely to represent a technical artifact of the sequencing pipeline.

The library was produced with the immunoSEQ multiplex PCR assay. The multiplex PCR relied on a mix of 60 forward primers for TCR Vbeta segments and 13 reverse primers for TCR Jbeta segments. Amplification of the CDR3 region of rearranged TCR beta genes was performed with a multiplex PCR assay on genomic DNA. On the Illumina HiSeq System, the amplified TCR beta libraries were sequenced as 87-base-pair reads. The original methods were these. A later analysis counted about 80 million unique TCR beta chains across the 550 to 800 repertoires, and some 12 million of these chains were shared by at least two donors. Raw reads were error-corrected and collapsed into unique sequences with a nearest-neighbor algorithm that merged closely related sequences to remove PCR and sequencing errors. Alignment of CDR3 sequences to IMGT reference sequences was used to assign V, D and J gene segments. For a sequence to be retained, at least a six-nucleotide match to both a V gene segment and a J gene segment was required. A rearrangement was called productive if the CDR3 had no stop codons and remained in frame with V and J, and every other rearrangement was called non-productive. CDR3 was defined according to IMGT convention as the region running from the second conserved V-encoded cysteine to the conserved J-encoded phenylalanine. The earlier analysis of 587 of the donors excluded sequences that lacked an unambiguous match to a single V gene segment. An earlier analysis of several hundred of the donors called V segments functional above 56.7% productive rearrangements and segregating when the between-donor standard deviation exceeded 5%. A statistical classification framework was built to diagnose cytomegalovirus status from the catalog of TCR beta chain sequences. In a later analysis, V and J genes were assigned by comparing TCR nucleotide sequences against IMGT/GENE-DB human TR gene sequences. A later analysis assigned CDR3 sequences and most-parsimonious VDJ recombination scenarios with the TCRdist pipeline. In a later analysis, every TCR beta chain was defined by the combination of its CDR3 amino acid sequence and its V-gene family, and reads without a unique V-gene family were dropped. In a later analysis, fewer than 650 highly shared, low-generation-probability nucleotide sequences were removed to address suspected cross-contamination and a sequencing artifact. In a later analysis, a clonal expansion index was calculated for each public chain from normalized within-repertoire ranks of inferred template counts. In a later analysis, generation probabilities were computed with a VDJ recombination model fitted to out-of-frame rearrangements, and the resulting probabilities were checked against IGoR. In a later analysis, TCR-TCR, TCR-HLA and TCR-CMV co-occurrence was scored with hypergeometric tests, and a repertoire-size bias correction was applied to TCR pairs. A later analysis estimated false discovery rates by permuting HLA or CMV assignments 20 times. In a later analysis, co-occurring TCRs were grouped using DBSCAN, and TCRdist sequence similarity was added for clustering within HLA-allele-positive subsets. For co-occurrence clustering, repertoires with fewer than 30,000 or more than 120,000 public chains were excluded, along with four or five repertoires with anomalous nucleotide sharing. Sourced from immuneACCESS, this table was stored by TCRdb with only in-frame sequences that have V and J called. A share of the clones is absent; for the studies checked, an unresolved V gene accounts for under half, and the remainder has no known explanation. V and J calls and clone size are copied from that table; D and trimming were computed from the DNA. The table of this sample itemizes 150,000 or so clones. Approximately 1.6% of the sample goes to the ten largest clones.

Sequences SGHTA (CDR1) and FQGNSA (CDR2) are obtained from the germline V gene. Taken from cysteine to phenylalanine, the CDR3 has 16 residues. CDR3 DNA only is kept here, 48 bases in frame from base 1. Here V drops 5 bases and J drops 10 bases, and the junction holds 11 bases not matched to any gene. Details on this clone: What this receptor recognizes is not known.

The cohort comprised around 700 healthy bone marrow donors. Cohort members were all nominally healthy when sampled, although unrecorded immune exposures were likely present. The donor was CMV seropositive and belonged to the group of about 290 seropositive cohort members. A peripheral blood sample was collected from each donor, and TCR beta sequencing was performed on peripheral blood mononuclear cells. The Qiagen DNeasy Blood Extraction Kit was used to extract genomic DNA from the blood cell samples. This clonotype was obtained from a woman in her thirties or forties in good health and CMV-seropositive. The rearranged chain carries TRBV7-2 and TRBJ1-6; TRBD1 lines up with 10 middle nucleotides. Material for sequencing was PBMCs. The DNA reads as follows: TGTGCCAGCAGCCCTATTGGACAGGGGGTCGGATCACCCCTCCACTTT. It translates as CASSPIGQGVGSPLHF.